Presented here are 3 T cell receptor beta chains from one specimen sequenced in a study of T cell changes during pregnancy in multiple sclerosis (dated by TCRdb to between 2018 and 2021). The library came from the immunoSEQ multiplex PCR assay. TCRdb stores this immuneACCESS table with in-frame sequences only. Part of the clones is absent; in the studies checked, under half of the shortfall reflects unresolved V genes, and no reason is known for the rest. Recorded for this sample are about 75,000 clones; roughly 90% of them occurred a single time. 0.9% of the sample is held by the ten biggest clonotypes. The source was peripheral blood, collected in the first trimester of pregnancy. All receptors come from a female donor in good health, enrolled as a control in a pregnancy study.

This rearrangement joins TRBV30 to TRBJ2-5, with TRBD2 identical over 7 bases. From germline, CDR1 is GTSNPN and CDR2 SVGIG (reference sequence). Trimming removed 5 bases from V and 11 bases from J; junction bases left unmatched: 17. The CDR3 has 14 residues. The CDR3 DNA follows: TGTGCCTGGGTAAACTCTGGGGGGGGATCCCCTCAGTACTTC. Its translation is CAWVNSGGGSPQYF.

This clone was picked up one time. V gene TRBV5-1 combines with J gene TRBJ1-2; perhaps TRBD1 as D (6 bases). This CDR3 has 16 amino acids. The germline V gene encodes CDR1 SGHRS and CDR2 YFSETQ. The V end was cut by 5 bases, the J end by 1 base, with 18 bases between. The CDR3 protein is CASRADGTSINYGYTF. The CDR3 bases are TGCGCCAGCAGGGCGGATGGGACATCAATTAACTATGGCTACACCTTC.

The chain carries TRBV7-8 and TRBJ2-1; no definite D call. Trimming left V 0 bases short and J 0 bases short, with 18 bases between. CDR1 is SGHVS, CDR2 FQNEAQ, per germline. The CDR3 spans 19 residues. The CDR3 sequence: CASSLASRLRSSSYNEQFF. In nucleotides, the CDR3 is TGTGCCAGCAGCTTAGCGTCCCGTCTACGATCGAGCTCCTACAATGAGCAGTTCTTC.